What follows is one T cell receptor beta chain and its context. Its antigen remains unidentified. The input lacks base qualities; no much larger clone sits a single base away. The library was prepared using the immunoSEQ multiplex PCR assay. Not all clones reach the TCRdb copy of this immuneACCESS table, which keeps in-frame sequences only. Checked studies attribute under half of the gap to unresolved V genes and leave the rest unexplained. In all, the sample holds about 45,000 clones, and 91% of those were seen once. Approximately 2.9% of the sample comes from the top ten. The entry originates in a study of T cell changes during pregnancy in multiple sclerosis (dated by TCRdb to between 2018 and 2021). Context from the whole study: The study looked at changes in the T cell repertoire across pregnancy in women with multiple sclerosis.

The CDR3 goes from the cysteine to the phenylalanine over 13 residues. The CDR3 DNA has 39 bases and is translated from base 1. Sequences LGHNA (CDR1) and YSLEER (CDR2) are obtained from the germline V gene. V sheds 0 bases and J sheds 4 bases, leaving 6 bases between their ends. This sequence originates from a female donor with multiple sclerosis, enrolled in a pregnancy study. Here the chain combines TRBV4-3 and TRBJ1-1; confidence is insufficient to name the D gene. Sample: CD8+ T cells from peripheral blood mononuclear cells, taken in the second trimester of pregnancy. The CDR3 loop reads CASSQDLGTEAFF. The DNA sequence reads TGCGCCAGCAGCCAAGATCTCGGCACTGAAGCTTTCTTT.